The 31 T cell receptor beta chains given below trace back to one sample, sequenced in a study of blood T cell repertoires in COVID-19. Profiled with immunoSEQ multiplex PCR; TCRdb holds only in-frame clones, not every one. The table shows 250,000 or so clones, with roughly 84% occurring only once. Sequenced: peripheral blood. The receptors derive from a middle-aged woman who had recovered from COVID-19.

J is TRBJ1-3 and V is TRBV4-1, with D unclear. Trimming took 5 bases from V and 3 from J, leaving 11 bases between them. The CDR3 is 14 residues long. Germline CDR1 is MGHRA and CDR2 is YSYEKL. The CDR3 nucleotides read TGCGCCAGCAGCTCCCAAGCTCTTGGAAACACCATATATTTT. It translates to CASSSQALGNTIYF.

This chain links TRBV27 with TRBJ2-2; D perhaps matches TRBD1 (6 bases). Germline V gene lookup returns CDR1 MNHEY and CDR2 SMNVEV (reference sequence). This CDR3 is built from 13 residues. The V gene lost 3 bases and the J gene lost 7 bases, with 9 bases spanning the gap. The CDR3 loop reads CASSFQGNGELFF. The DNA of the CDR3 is TGTGCCAGCAGTTTTCAGGGGAACGGGGAGCTGTTTTTT.

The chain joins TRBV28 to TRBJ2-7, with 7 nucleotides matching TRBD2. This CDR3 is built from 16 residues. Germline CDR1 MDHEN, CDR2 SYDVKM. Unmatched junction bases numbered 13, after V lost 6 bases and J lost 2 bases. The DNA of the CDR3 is TGTGCCAGCAGCTTCGCTTTGGGGACTATAACCTACGAGCAGTACTTC. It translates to CASSFALGTITYEQYF.

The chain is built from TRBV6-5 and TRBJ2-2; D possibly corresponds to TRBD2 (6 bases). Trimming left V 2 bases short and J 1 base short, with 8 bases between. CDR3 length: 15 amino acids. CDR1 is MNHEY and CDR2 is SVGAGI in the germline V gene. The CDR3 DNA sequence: TGTGCCAGCAGTTACGCTAGCGAGAACACCGGGGAGCTGTTTTTT. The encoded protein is CASSYASENTGELFF.

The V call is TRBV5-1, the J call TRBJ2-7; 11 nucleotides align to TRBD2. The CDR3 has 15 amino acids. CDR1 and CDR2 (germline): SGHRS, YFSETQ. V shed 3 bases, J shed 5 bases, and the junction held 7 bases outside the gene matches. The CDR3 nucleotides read TGCGCCAGCAGCTCTACCGGGACTAGCGGTGACGAGCAGTACTTC. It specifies CASSSTGTSGDEQYF. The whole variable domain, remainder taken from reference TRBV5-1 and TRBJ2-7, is KAGVTQTPRYLIKTRGQQVTLSCSPISGHRSVSWYQQTPGQGLQFLFEYFSETQRNKGNFPGRFSGRQFSNSRSEMNVSTLELGDSALYLCASSSTGTSGDEQYFGPGTRLTVT.

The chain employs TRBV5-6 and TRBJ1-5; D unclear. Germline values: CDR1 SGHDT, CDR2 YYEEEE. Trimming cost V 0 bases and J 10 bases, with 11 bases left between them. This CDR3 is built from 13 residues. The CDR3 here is CASSLGAGAPQHF. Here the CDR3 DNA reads TGTGCCAGCAGCTTGGGTGCCGGAGCCCCCCAGCATTTT.

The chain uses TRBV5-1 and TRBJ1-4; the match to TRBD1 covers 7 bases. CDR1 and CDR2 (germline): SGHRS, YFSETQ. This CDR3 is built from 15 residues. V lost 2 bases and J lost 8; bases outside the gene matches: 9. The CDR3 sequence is CASSFRTGDDEKLFF. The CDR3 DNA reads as TGCGCCAGCAGCTTCCGGACAGGCGACGACGAAAAACTGTTTTTT.

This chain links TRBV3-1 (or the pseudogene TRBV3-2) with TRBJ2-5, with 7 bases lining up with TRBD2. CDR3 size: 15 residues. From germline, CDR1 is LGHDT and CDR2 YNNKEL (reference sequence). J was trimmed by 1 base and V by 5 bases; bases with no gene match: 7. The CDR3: CASSDWGGPQETQYF. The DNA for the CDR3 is TGTGCCAGCAGCGATTGGGGGGGTCCCCAAGAGACCCAGTACTTC.

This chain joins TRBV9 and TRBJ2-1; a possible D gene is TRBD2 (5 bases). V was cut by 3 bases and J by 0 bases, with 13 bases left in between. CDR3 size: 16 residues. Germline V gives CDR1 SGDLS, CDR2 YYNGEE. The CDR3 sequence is CASSAPPSGSYNEQFF. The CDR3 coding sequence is TGTGCCAGCAGCGCCCCCCCAAGCGGCTCCTACAATGAGCAGTTCTTC.

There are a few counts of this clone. DNA of the CDR3: TGTGAAGCGAGGTCCGAATCCTACGAGCAGTACTTC. It translates to CEARSESYEQYF. The J gene is TRBJ2-7, the V gene TRBV6-5; no clear D gene. The germline CDR1 and CDR2 sequences are MNHEY and SVGAGI. The CDR3 runs 12 residues.

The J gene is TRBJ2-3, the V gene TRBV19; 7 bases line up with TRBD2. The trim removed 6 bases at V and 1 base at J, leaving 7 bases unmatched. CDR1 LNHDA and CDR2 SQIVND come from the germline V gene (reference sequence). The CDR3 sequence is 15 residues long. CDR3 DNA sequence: TGTGCCAGTAGGGGGGGGAAACTCGGCACAGATACGCAGTATTTT. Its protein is CASRGGKLGTDTQYF. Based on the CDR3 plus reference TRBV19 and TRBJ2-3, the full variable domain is DGGITQSPKYLFRKEGQNVTLSCEQNLNHDAMYWYRQDPGQGLRLIYYSQIVNDFQKGDIAEGYSVSREKKESFPLTVTSAQKNPTAFYLCASRGGKLGTDTQYFGPGTRLTVL.

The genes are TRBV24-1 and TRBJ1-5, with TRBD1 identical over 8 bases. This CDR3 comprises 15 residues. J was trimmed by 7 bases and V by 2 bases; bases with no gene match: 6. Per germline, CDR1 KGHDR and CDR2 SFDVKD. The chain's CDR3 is CATSDSRTGKQPQHF. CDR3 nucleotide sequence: TGTGCCACCAGTGATTCCCGGACAGGGAAGCAGCCCCAGCATTTT.

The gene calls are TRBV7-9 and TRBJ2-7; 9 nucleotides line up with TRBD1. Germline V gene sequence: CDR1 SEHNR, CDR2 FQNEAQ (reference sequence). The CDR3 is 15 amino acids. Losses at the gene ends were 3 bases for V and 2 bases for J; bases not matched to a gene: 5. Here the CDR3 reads CASSFSGTGPYEQYF. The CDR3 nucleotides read TGTGCCAGCAGCTTTTCCGGGACAGGGCCCTACGAGCAGTACTTC.

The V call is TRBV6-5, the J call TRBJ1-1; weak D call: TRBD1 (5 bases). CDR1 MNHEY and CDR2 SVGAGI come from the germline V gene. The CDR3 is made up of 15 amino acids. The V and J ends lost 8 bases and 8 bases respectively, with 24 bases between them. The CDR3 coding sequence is TGTGCCAGCGTTTCTGGCTTGAGGAGACAGAGCGAAGCTTTCTTT. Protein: CASVSGLRRQSEAFF.

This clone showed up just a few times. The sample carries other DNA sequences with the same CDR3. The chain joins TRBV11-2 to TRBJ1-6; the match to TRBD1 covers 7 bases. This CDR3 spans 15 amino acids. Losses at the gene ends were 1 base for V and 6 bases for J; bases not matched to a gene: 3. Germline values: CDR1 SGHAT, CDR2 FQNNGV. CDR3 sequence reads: CASSLVGQANSPLHF. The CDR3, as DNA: TGTGCCAGCAGCTTAGTCGGACAGGCTAATTCACCCCTCCACTTT.

The CDR3 is CASRAGTLTSSGANVLTF. In DNA, the CDR3 is TGTGCCAGCAGGGCCGGGACACTCACCTCCTCTGGGGCCAACGTCCTGACTTTC. This chain connects TRBV2 to TRBJ2-6; a weak D match, TRBD1 (6 bases). V was pared by 6 bases and J by 0 bases, with 18 bases between. Germline values: CDR1 SNHLY, CDR2 FYNNEI. CDR3 length equals 18 residues.

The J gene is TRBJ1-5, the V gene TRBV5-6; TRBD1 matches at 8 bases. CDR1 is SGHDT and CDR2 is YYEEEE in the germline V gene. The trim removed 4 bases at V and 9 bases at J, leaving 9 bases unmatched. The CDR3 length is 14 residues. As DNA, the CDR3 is TGTGCCAGCAGCCACGACAGGGGAAGCGGGCCCCAGCATTTT. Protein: CASSHDRGSGPQHF.

This CDR3 reads CASSSGQDFYEQYF. The CDR3 DNA sequence: TGTGCCAGCAGTTCCGGACAGGACTTCTACGAGCAGTACTTC. This chain uses TRBV28 with TRBJ2-7; 7 nucleotides match TRBD1. Per germline, CDR1 MDHEN and CDR2 SYDVKM. Trimming took 4 bases from V and 3 from J; bases not matched to a gene: 6. This CDR3 has 14 amino acids.

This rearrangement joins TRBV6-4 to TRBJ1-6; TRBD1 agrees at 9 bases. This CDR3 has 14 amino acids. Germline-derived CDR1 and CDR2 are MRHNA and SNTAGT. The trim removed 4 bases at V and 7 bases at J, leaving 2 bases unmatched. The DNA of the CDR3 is TGTGCCAGCAGTGGCGACAGGGGGAATTCACCCCTCCACTTT. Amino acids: CASSGDRGNSPLHF.

CDR3 sequence reads: CASSYATGPSGNTIYF. The CDR3 DNA sequence: TGTGCCAGCAGTTACGCTACAGGCCCCTCTGGAAACACCATATATTTT. The chain uses TRBV6-6 and TRBJ1-3; D is perhaps TRBD1 (5 bases). The CDR3 contains 16 residues. V was trimmed by 2 bases and J by 0 bases, leaving 11 bases between them. Per the germline V gene, CDR1 is MNHNY and CDR2 is SVGAGI (reference sequence).

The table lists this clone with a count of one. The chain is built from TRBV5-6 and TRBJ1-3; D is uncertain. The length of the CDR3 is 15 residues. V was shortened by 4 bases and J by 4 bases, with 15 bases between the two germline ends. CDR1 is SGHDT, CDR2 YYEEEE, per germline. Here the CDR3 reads CASSIRDVGGNTIYF. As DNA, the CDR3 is TGTGCCAGCAGCATACGGGATGTGGGAGGAAACACCATATATTTT.

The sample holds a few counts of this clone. The CDR3 DNA reads TGTGCCAGCAGCTGGGGGACAGGGTTCAATGAGCAGTTCTTC. Translated, it gives CASSWGTGFNEQFF. The chain is built from TRBV7-9 and TRBJ2-1, with 9 bases that match TRBD1. The CDR3 has 14 residues. With 4 bases clipped from V and 6 bases from J, the junction kept 4 bases outside the gene matches. Germline-derived CDR1 and CDR2 are SEHNR and FQNEAQ (reference sequence).

The CDR3 DNA reads TGTGCCAGCAGTCTCCTGGGACAGGGCTTAAACATTCAGTACTTC. It codes for CASSLLGQGLNIQYF. The genes are TRBV28 and TRBJ2-4, with 9 bases aligning to TRBD1. CDR1 MDHEN and CDR2 SYDVKM come from the germline V gene. J was trimmed by 6 bases and V by 5 bases; bases with no gene match: 8. This CDR3 is 15 amino acids long.

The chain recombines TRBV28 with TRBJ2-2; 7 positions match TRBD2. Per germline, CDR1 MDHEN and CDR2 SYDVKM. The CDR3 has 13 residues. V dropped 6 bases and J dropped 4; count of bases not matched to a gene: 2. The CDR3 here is CASRRGVTGELFF. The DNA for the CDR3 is TGTGCCAGCAGACGGGGGGTCACCGGGGAGCTGTTTTTT. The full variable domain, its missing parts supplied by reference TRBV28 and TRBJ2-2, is DVKVTQSSRYLVKRTGEKVFLECVQDMDHENMFWYRQDPGLGLRLIYFSYDVKMKEKGDIPEGYSVSREKKERFSLILESASTNQTSMYLCASRRGVTGELFFGEGSRLTVL.

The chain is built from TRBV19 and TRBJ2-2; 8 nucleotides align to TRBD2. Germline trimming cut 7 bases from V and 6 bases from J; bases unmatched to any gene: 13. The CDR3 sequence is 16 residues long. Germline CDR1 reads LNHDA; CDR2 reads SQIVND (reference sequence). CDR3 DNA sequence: TGTGCCAGTAAGGGCGGGGGGCCTGTAGTATCCGGGGAGCTGTTTTTT. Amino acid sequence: CASKGGGPVVSGELFF. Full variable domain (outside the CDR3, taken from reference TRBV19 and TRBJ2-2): DGGITQSPKYLFRKEGQNVTLSCEQNLNHDAMYWYRQDPGQGLRLIYYSQIVNDFQKGDIAEGYSVSREKKESFPLTVTSAQKNPTAFYLCASKGGGPVVSGELFFGEGSRLTVL.

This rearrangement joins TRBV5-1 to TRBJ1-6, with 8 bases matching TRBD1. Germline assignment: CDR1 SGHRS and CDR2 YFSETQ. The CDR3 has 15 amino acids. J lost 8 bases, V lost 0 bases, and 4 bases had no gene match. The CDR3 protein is CASSLVGQGDSPLHF. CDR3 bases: TGCGCCAGCAGCTTGGTTGGACAGGGTGATTCACCCCTCCACTTT.

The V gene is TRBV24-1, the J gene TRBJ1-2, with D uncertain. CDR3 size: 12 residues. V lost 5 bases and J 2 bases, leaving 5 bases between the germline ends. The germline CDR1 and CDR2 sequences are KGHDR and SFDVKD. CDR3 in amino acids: CATSARNYGYTF. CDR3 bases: TGTGCCACCAGTGCCAGGAACTATGGCTACACCTTC.

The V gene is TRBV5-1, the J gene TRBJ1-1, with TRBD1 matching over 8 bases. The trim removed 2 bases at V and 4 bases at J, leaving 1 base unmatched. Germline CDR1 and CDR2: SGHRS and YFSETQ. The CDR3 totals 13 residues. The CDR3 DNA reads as TGCGCCAGCAGCTTCACAGGGGGCACTGAAGCTTTCTTT. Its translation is CASSFTGGTEAFF. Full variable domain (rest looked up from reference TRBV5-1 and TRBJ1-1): KAGVTQTPRYLIKTRGQQVTLSCSPISGHRSVSWYQQTPGQGLQFLFEYFSETQRNKGNFPGRFSGRQFSNSRSEMNVSTLELGDSALYLCASSFTGGTEAFFGQGTRLTVV.

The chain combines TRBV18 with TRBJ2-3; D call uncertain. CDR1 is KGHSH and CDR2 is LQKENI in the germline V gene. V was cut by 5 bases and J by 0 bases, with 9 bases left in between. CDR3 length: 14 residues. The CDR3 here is CASSVLRSTDTQYF. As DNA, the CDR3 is TGTGCCAGCTCAGTCCTTAGAAGCACAGATACGCAGTATTTT.

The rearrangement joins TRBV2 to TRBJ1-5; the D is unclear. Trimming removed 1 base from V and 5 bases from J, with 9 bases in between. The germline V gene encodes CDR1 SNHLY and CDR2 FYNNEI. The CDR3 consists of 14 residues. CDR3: CASSEGSGYQPQHF. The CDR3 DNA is TGTGCCAGCAGTGAAGGTTCGGGATATCAGCCCCAGCATTTT.

The CDR3 is CASSPRRLAGSYEQYF. The CDR3 DNA follows: TGTGCCAGCAGCCCCAGGAGACTAGCGGGGTCCTACGAGCAGTACTTC. This chain joins TRBV7-9 and TRBJ2-7; 11 nucleotides match TRBD2. V was pared by 5 bases and J by 1 base, with 7 bases of the junction left unmatched. CDR1 is SEHNR and CDR2 is FQNEAQ in the germline V gene (reference sequence). The CDR3 is 16 residues long. Together with reference TRBV7-9 and TRBJ2-7, the CDR3 gives the full variable domain: DTGVSQNPRHKITKRGQNVTFRCDPISEHNRLYWYRQTLGQGPEFLTYFQNEAQLEKSRLLSDRFSAERPKGSFSTLEIQRTEQGDSAMYLCASSPRRLAGSYEQYFGPGTRLTVT.